This T cell receptor beta chain was obtained from a study of T-cell reconstitution after alpha-beta-depleted transplantation in children. The TCRbeta library incorporated unique molecular identifiers. TCRdb passed the PCR reads through MiXCR, listing each CDR3 protein once. Of some 200,000 distinct CDR3 sequences detected, 8% to 9.5% appear once; the ten largest clones hold 5% to 7%. Germline V CDR1 and CDR2: SGHVS, FNYEAQ. Trimming shortened V by 2 bases and J by 5 bases, and 9 bases separated the two germline ends. This CDR3 spans 13 amino acids. The receptor was derived from a human donor who donated a stem cell graft to a child with acute lymphoblastic leukemia. Sample: PBMCs from the stem cell graft donor, taken from the stem cell graft. V and J are TRBV7-6 and TRBJ1-1; D gene uncertain. CDR3 sequence: CASSLSVGTEAFF. The CDR3 nucleotides read TGTGCCAGCAGCTTATCCGTAGGGACTGAAGCTTTCTTT.